These T cell receptor beta chains were read from a single sample in a study of blood T cell repertoires in COVID-19. Using immunoSEQ multiplex PCR, the repertoire was profiled, and TCRdb retains in-frame clones only, with some absent. The table lists under 350,000 clones, 65% to 90% of them singletons. Sequencing was performed on PBMCs or T cells enriched from blood (not recorded which). The receptors were gathered from a woman in her thirties or forties with acute COVID-19. Each CDR3 is given with its conserved first and last residue. Fields, in order: D gene, V gene, J gene, clone size, CDR3 protein, CDR3 DNA. The D gene is left open where the match is weak. Expanded clones get a size class; other rows say once, few or many, or leave the size out.

d_gene: NA; v_gene: TRBV28; j_gene: TRBJ1-1; abundance: once; CDR3aa: CASSLRSSGGLITEAFF; CDR3nt: TGTGCCAGCAGTTTACGGTCATCGGGGGGCCTGATCACTGAAGCTTTCTTT
d_gene: NA; v_gene: TRBV9; j_gene: TRBJ1-2; abundance: NA; CDR3aa: CASSPNGAREYGYTF; CDR3nt: TGTGCCAGCAGCCCAAATGGGGCCAGGGAATATGGCTACACCTTC
d_gene: TRBD2; v_gene: TRBV27; j_gene: TRBJ2-7; abundance: few; CDR3aa: CASSFLFGLAGREQYF; CDR3nt: TGTGCCAGCAGTTTCCTCTTCGGGCTAGCGGGTAGGGAGCAGTACTTC
d_gene: NA; v_gene: TRBV2; j_gene: TRBJ1-1; abundance: NA; CDR3aa: CASSLTRNTEAFF; CDR3nt: TGTGCCAGCAGTTTAACGAGAAACACTGAAGCTTTCTTT
d_gene: TRBD1; v_gene: TRBV14; j_gene: TRBJ1-5; abundance: NA; CDR3aa: CASSQGGTGYQPQHF; CDR3nt: TGTGCCAGCAGCCAAGGGGGGACAGGATATCAGCCCCAGCATTTT
d_gene: NA; v_gene: TRBV7-2; j_gene: TRBJ2-7; abundance: NA; CDR3aa: CASSLATRYEQYF; CDR3nt: TGTGCCAGCAGCTTAGCAACCCGGTACGAGCAGTACTTC
d_gene: NA; v_gene: TRBV7-2; j_gene: TRBJ1-2; abundance: NA; CDR3aa: CASSLGDGRGDLGYGYTF; CDR3nt: TGTGCCAGCAGCTTAGGGGATGGTAGGGGCGACTTGGGCTATGGCTACACCTTC
d_gene: TRBD2; v_gene: TRBV3-1/TRBV3-2; j_gene: TRBJ2-7; abundance: NA; CDR3aa: CASSWGGGREQYF; CDR3nt: TGTGCCAGCAGCTGGGGGGGTGGACGGGAGCAGTACTTC
d_gene: NA; v_gene: TRBV14; j_gene: TRBJ1-4; abundance: NA; CDR3aa: CASSQVSFNEKLFF; CDR3nt: TGTGCCAGCAGCCAAGTCAGTTTCAATGAAAAACTGTTTTTT
d_gene: NA; v_gene: TRBV5-6; j_gene: TRBJ2-1; abundance: NA; CDR3aa: CASSLGLLSYNEQFF; CDR3nt: TGTGCCAGCAGCTTGGGACTCCTTTCCTACAATGAGCAGTTCTTC
d_gene: TRBD1; v_gene: TRBV7-9; j_gene: TRBJ2-3; abundance: many; CDR3aa: CASSAIGTGGTDTQYF; CDR3nt: TGTGCCAGCAGCGCTATCGGGACAGGGGGCACAGATACGCAGTATTTT
d_gene: TRBD2; v_gene: TRBV6-2/TRBV6-3; j_gene: TRBJ2-5; abundance: NA; CDR3aa: CASSYRAGGGETQYF; CDR3nt: TGTGCCAGCAGTTACCGAGCGGGAGGGGGTGAGACCCAGTACTTC
d_gene: NA; v_gene: TRBV10-3; j_gene: TRBJ1-1; abundance: once; CDR3aa: CAIRTELNTEAFF; CDR3nt: TGTGCCATTCGGACAGAGCTTAACACTGAAGCTTTCTTT
d_gene: TRBD1; v_gene: TRBV24-1; j_gene: TRBJ1-1; abundance: NA; CDR3aa: CATRGTGAGNTEAFF; CDR3nt: TGTGCCACCAGGGGGACAGGGGCGGGAAACACTGAAGCTTTCTTT
d_gene: TRBD1; v_gene: TRBV11-2; j_gene: TRBJ1-2; abundance: NA; CDR3aa: CASSSYRDRGAEEIGYTF; CDR3nt: TGTGCCAGCAGCTCGTACCGGGACAGGGGGGCCGAAGAGATAGGCTACACCTTC
d_gene: NA; v_gene: TRBV21-1; j_gene: TRBJ2-3; abundance: NA; CDR3aa: CASSKGTGKITDTQYF; CDR3nt: TGTGCCAGCAGCAAAGGGACAGGGAAAATCACAGATACGCAGTATTTT
d_gene: TRBD1; v_gene: TRBV27; j_gene: TRBJ1-5; abundance: once; CDR3aa: CASSLRQGGATSWPQHF; CDR3nt: TGTGCCAGCAGTTTAAGACAGGGGGGAGCCACGAGCTGGCCCCAGCATTTT
d_gene: TRBD1; v_gene: TRBV10-3; j_gene: TRBJ1-2; abundance: NA; CDR3aa: CAISRDRDNYGYTF; CDR3nt: TGTGCCATCAGCCGGGACAGGGACAACTATGGCTACACCTTC
d_gene: NA; v_gene: TRBV11-2; j_gene: TRBJ2-1; abundance: NA; CDR3aa: CASSSHGWQGPRIPQQFF; CDR3nt: TGTGCCAGCAGCTCCCATGGTTGGCAGGGCCCCCGTATCCCCCAGCAGTTCTTC
d_gene: TRBD2; v_gene: TRBV9; j_gene: TRBJ2-5; abundance: NA; CDR3aa: CASSPDNRGGGTQYF; CDR3nt: TGTGCCAGCAGCCCCGACAACCGGGGGGGCGGGACCCAGTACTTC
d_gene: TRBD1; v_gene: TRBV7-9; j_gene: TRBJ1-3; abundance: NA; CDR3aa: CASSLGTGEGNTIYF; CDR3nt: TGTGCCAGCAGCTTAGGGACAGGGGAAGGAAACACCATATATTTT
d_gene: NA; v_gene: TRBV18; j_gene: TRBJ1-2; abundance: NA; CDR3aa: CASSPMGLQLYGYTF; CDR3nt: TGTGCCAGCTCACCTATGGGTCTACAGCTCTATGGCTACACCTTC
d_gene: TRBD1; v_gene: TRBV5-8; j_gene: TRBJ1-2; abundance: NA; CDR3aa: CASSRDRESGYTF; CDR3nt: TGTGCCAGCAGTCGGGACAGGGAGAGTGGCTACACCTTC
d_gene: NA; v_gene: TRBV7-2; j_gene: TRBJ1-1; abundance: NA; CDR3aa: CASSMLPRAFF; CDR3nt: TGTGCCAGCAGCATGCTGCCACGGGCTTTCTTT
d_gene: NA; v_gene: TRBV11-3; j_gene: TRBJ1-1; abundance: NA; CDR3aa: CASSLTRSTEAFF; CDR3nt: TGTGCCAGCAGCTTAACGCGTTCCACTGAAGCTTTCTTT
d_gene: TRBD1; v_gene: TRBV18; j_gene: TRBJ1-2; abundance: NA; CDR3aa: CASSSDSGGGYTF; CDR3nt: TGTGCCAGCTCATCTGACTCAGGGGGTGGCTACACCTTC
d_gene: NA; v_gene: TRBV6-5; j_gene: TRBJ2-2; abundance: NA; CDR3aa: CASNFGTTNTGELFF; CDR3nt: TGTGCCAGCAACTTCGGGACAACGAACACCGGGGAGCTGTTTTTT
d_gene: NA; v_gene: TRBV27; j_gene: TRBJ1-1; abundance: NA; CDR3aa: CASSLRWGLKVGGDTEAFF; CDR3nt: TGTGCCAGCAGTCTTCGATGGGGGTTAAAGGTTGGGGGCGACACTGAAGCTTTCTTT
d_gene: NA; v_gene: TRBV4-3; j_gene: TRBJ1-2; abundance: NA; CDR3aa: CASSQEAGAYGYTF; CDR3nt: TGCGCCAGCAGCCAAGAGGCGGGGGCCTATGGCTACACCTTC
d_gene: TRBD1; v_gene: TRBV2; j_gene: TRBJ1-5; abundance: NA; CDR3aa: CASSEGTGINQPQHF; CDR3nt: TGTGCCAGCAGCGAAGGGACAGGGATCAATCAGCCCCAGCATTTT
d_gene: TRBD1; v_gene: TRBV3-1/TRBV3-2; j_gene: TRBJ1-4; abundance: few; CDR3aa: CASSQYGVAGGNEKLFF; CDR3nt: TGTGCCAGCAGCCAATATGGGGTGGCAGGGGGCAATGAAAAACTGTTTTTT
d_gene: NA; v_gene: TRBV28; j_gene: TRBJ2-5; abundance: NA; CDR3aa: CASSLPGIRETQYF; CDR3nt: TGTGCCAGCAGTCTCCCAGGGATTAGAGAGACCCAGTACTTC
d_gene: NA; v_gene: TRBV7-3; j_gene: TRBJ2-1; abundance: few; CDR3aa: CASSQLKVQFF; CDR3nt: TGTGCCAGCAGCCAACTTAAAGTGCAGTTCTTC
d_gene: TRBD1; v_gene: TRBV3-1/TRBV3-2; j_gene: TRBJ1-1; abundance: NA; CDR3aa: CASSQSGGRTEAFF; CDR3nt: TGTGCCAGCAGCCAGTCAGGGGGTCGAACTGAAGCTTTCTTT
d_gene: NA; v_gene: TRBV9; j_gene: TRBJ1-2; abundance: few; CDR3aa: CASSDGAGTNYGYTF; CDR3nt: TGTGCCAGCAGCGATGGGGCAGGGACTAACTATGGCTACACCTTC
d_gene: TRBD1; v_gene: TRBV7-8; j_gene: TRBJ1-5; abundance: few; CDR3aa: CASSFLRSDRGQSQPQHF; CDR3nt: TGTGCCAGCAGCTTTCTTAGGTCTGACAGGGGGCAAAGTCAGCCCCAGCATTTT
d_gene: TRBD1; v_gene: TRBV12-5; j_gene: TRBJ1-2; abundance: NA; CDR3aa: CASGLVLNRGYIGGYTF; CDR3nt: TGTGCTAGTGGTTTGGTACTAAACAGGGGATATATTGGTGGCTACACCTTC
d_gene: NA; v_gene: TRBV7-9; j_gene: TRBJ1-2; abundance: NA; CDR3aa: CASSLSDRNYGYTF; CDR3nt: TGTGCCAGCAGCTTATCGGACAGAAACTATGGCTACACCTTC
d_gene: TRBD2; v_gene: TRBV7-3; j_gene: TRBJ2-1; abundance: NA; CDR3aa: CASSPGTSGPYNEQFF; CDR3nt: TGTGCCAGCAGCCCCGGGACTAGCGGGCCCTACAATGAGCAGTTCTTC
d_gene: TRBD1; v_gene: TRBV3-1/TRBV3-2; j_gene: TRBJ1-6; abundance: NA; CDR3aa: CASSPTGTGDSPLHF; CDR3nt: TGTGCCAGCAGCCCCACCGGGACAGGGGATTCACCCCTCCACTTT
d_gene: NA; v_gene: TRBV29-1; j_gene: TRBJ2-5; abundance: NA; CDR3aa: CSVPKPGAQETQYF; CDR3nt: TGCAGCGTTCCAAAACCAGGGGCCCAAGAGACCCAGTACTTC
d_gene: NA; v_gene: TRBV7-2; j_gene: TRBJ2-1; abundance: NA; CDR3aa: CASNQRGGEQFF; CDR3nt: TGTGCCAGCAACCAGAGGGGGGGGGAGCAGTTCTTC
d_gene: NA; v_gene: TRBV7-9; j_gene: TRBJ1-6; abundance: NA; CDR3aa: CASSPSTGPLNSPLHF; CDR3nt: TGTGCCAGCAGCCCCTCGACAGGTCCACTCAATTCACCCCTCCACTTT
d_gene: TRBD2; v_gene: TRBV4-1; j_gene: TRBJ2-1; abundance: NA; CDR3aa: CASSQGVREGIPYNEQFF; CDR3nt: TGCGCCAGCAGCCAAGGGGTCCGGGAGGGAATCCCCTACAATGAGCAGTTCTTC